These T cell receptor beta chains were read from a single sample in a study of identical twins. TCRdb passed the 5' RACE reads through MiXCR, listing each CDR3 protein once. The table records 460,000 or so distinct CDR3 sequences, around 14% of them present only once. This same sample was also part of a study on yellow fever vaccine responses in identical twins.

The source material was CD4+ T cells sorted from blood. These receptors all stem from a woman in her late teens or twenties in good health. The CDR3 runs from the conserved cysteine through the conserved F or W. The order of the fields is V gene, J gene, clone size, D gene, CDR3 protein, CDR3 DNA. A D gene is named only where the DNA matches it firmly. Expanded clones get a size class; other rows say once, few or many, or leave the size out.

v_gene: TRBV7-8; j_gene: TRBJ2-5; abundance: many; d_gene: TRBD1; CDR3aa: CASSIRQGSRTQYF; CDR3nt: TGTGCCAGCAGCATAAGACAGGGCTCGAGGACCCAGTACTTC
v_gene: TRBV5-1; j_gene: TRBJ2-1; abundance: many; d_gene: -; CDR3aa: CASSGGGSAYNEQFF; CDR3nt: TGCGCCAGCAGCGGAGGGGGGTCCGCCTACAATGAGCAGTTCTTC
v_gene: TRBV11-3; j_gene: TRBJ2-3; abundance: -; d_gene: -; CDR3aa: CASSLGLNTDTQYF; CDR3nt: TGTGCCAGCAGCTTAGGGCTCAACACAGATACGCAGTATTTT
v_gene: TRBV12-3/TRBV12-4; j_gene: TRBJ2-2; abundance: many; d_gene: -; CDR3aa: CASRLLGVGLLGELFF; CDR3nt: TGTGCCAGCAGACTTTTAGGCGTCGGGCTCCTCGGGGAGCTGTTTTTT
v_gene: TRBV7-9; j_gene: TRBJ1-5; abundance: many; d_gene: -; CDR3aa: CASSLDGNQPQHF; CDR3nt: TGTGCCAGCAGCTTAGACGGCAATCAGCCCCAGCATTTT
v_gene: TRBV15; j_gene: TRBJ1-2; abundance: few; d_gene: -; CDR3aa: CATSRDTGYTF; CDR3nt: TGTGCCACCAGCAGAGATACAGGCTACACCTTC
v_gene: TRBV10-3; j_gene: TRBJ2-7; abundance: few; d_gene: TRBD1; CDR3aa: CATWTGGLSYEQYF; CDR3nt: TGTGCCACCTGGACAGGGGGCCTTTCCTACGAGCAGTACTTC
v_gene: TRBV6-1; j_gene: TRBJ2-2; abundance: many; d_gene: TRBD1; CDR3aa: CASSEGTGGNTGELFF; CDR3nt: TGTGCCAGCAGTGAAGGGACAGGGGGAAACACCGGGGAGCTGTTTTTT
v_gene: TRBV10-3; j_gene: TRBJ2-7; abundance: few; d_gene: -; CDR3aa: CAIKKGSYEQYF; CDR3nt: TGTGCCATCAAGAAGGGAAGCTACGAGCAGTACTTC
v_gene: TRBV10-3; j_gene: TRBJ2-7; abundance: -; d_gene: -; CDR3aa: CAISGILSYEQYF; CDR3nt: TGTGCCATCAGTGGGATCCTCTCCTACGAGCAGTACTTC
v_gene: TRBV29-1; j_gene: TRBJ2-5; abundance: few; d_gene: TRBD2; CDR3aa: CSVTGTSVQETQYF; CDR3nt: TGCAGCGTGACCGGGACTAGCGTCCAAGAGACCCAGTACTTC
v_gene: TRBV20-1; j_gene: TRBJ2-3; abundance: -; d_gene: -; CDR3aa: CSAGSYLGDTDTQYF; CDR3nt: TGCAGTGCTGGAAGTTACTTGGGTGACACAGATACGCAGTATTTT
v_gene: TRBV6-1; j_gene: TRBJ2-2; abundance: -; d_gene: -; CDR3aa: CASREGPRTGELFF; CDR3nt: TGTGCCAGCAGGGAGGGACCCCGCACCGGGGAGCTGTTTTTT
v_gene: TRBV7-8; j_gene: TRBJ2-5; abundance: -; d_gene: -; CDR3aa: CASSYRGTQETQYF; CDR3nt: TGTGCCAGCAGTTATCGGGGGACACAAGAGACCCAGTACTTC
v_gene: TRBV3-1; j_gene: TRBJ2-3; abundance: -; d_gene: -; CDR3aa: CASSHLVGGESDTQYF; CDR3nt: TGTGCCAGCAGCCACCTCGTCGGGGGAGAGTCAGATACGCAGTATTTT
v_gene: TRBV7-2; j_gene: TRBJ2-1; abundance: few; d_gene: -; CDR3aa: CASSLAWRSYNEQFF; CDR3nt: TGTGCCAGCAGCTTAGCTTGGCGTTCCTACAATGAGCAGTTCTTC
v_gene: TRBV20-1; j_gene: TRBJ2-5; abundance: -; d_gene: TRBD2; CDR3aa: CSAVGLAGAETQYF; CDR3nt: TGCAGTGCCGTTGGACTAGCGGGAGCTGAGACCCAGTACTTC
v_gene: TRBV29-1; j_gene: TRBJ2-7; abundance: -; d_gene: -; CDR3aa: CSVDGGGDSPGSYEQYF; CDR3nt: TGCAGCGTTGACGGAGGGGGGGACAGCCCTGGTTCCTACGAGCAGTACTTC
v_gene: TRBV6-2/TRBV6-3; j_gene: TRBJ2-1; abundance: few; d_gene: TRBD2; CDR3aa: CASSSAGGPLGEQFF; CDR3nt: TGTGCCAGCAGTTCGGCGGGAGGGCCTTTAGGTGAGCAGTTCTTC
v_gene: TRBV28; j_gene: TRBJ2-3; abundance: few; d_gene: -; CDR3aa: CASSLLGTPSTDTQYF; CDR3nt: TGTGCCAGCAGTTTACTTGGGACACCTAGCACAGATACGCAGTATTTT
v_gene: TRBV20-1; j_gene: TRBJ2-3; abundance: few; d_gene: -; CDR3aa: CSAFPWGGRGDTQYF; CDR3nt: TGCAGTGCTTTCCCCTGGGGGGGGCGGGGGGATACGCAGTATTTT
v_gene: TRBV20-1; j_gene: TRBJ2-2; abundance: -; d_gene: -; CDR3aa: CSASSRYGTGELFF; CDR3nt: TGCAGTGCTAGTTCCCGTTACGGCACCGGGGAGCTGTTTTTT
v_gene: TRBV24-1; j_gene: TRBJ2-7; abundance: -; d_gene: -; CDR3aa: CATSDFRRGHEQYF; CDR3nt: TGTGCCACCAGTGATTTCCGCAGGGGTCACGAGCAGTACTTC
v_gene: TRBV2; j_gene: TRBJ2-7; abundance: -; d_gene: -; CDR3aa: CASILDGSYEQYF; CDR3nt: TGTGCCAGCATTCTCGACGGATCCTACGAGCAGTACTTC
v_gene: TRBV10-3; j_gene: TRBJ2-2; abundance: -; d_gene: -; CDR3aa: CAISATGYTGELFF; CDR3nt: TGTGCCATCAGTGCGACAGGATACACCGGGGAGCTGTTTTTT
v_gene: TRBV6-2/TRBV6-3; j_gene: TRBJ2-5; abundance: -; d_gene: TRBD1; CDR3aa: CASSYNRGRETQYF; CDR3nt: TGTGCCAGCAGTTACAACAGGGGGCGGGAGACCCAGTACTTC
v_gene: TRBV7-2; j_gene: TRBJ1-2; abundance: -; d_gene: -; CDR3aa: CASSLVETPTNYGYTF; CDR3nt: TGTGCCAGCAGCTTAGTGGAGACACCAACTAACTATGGCTACACCTTC
v_gene: TRBV5-1; j_gene: TRBJ2-7; abundance: few; d_gene: TRBD1; CDR3aa: CASSIDRVGYEQYF; CDR3nt: TGCGCCAGCAGCATAGACAGGGTGGGCTACGAGCAGTACTTC
v_gene: TRBV7-6; j_gene: TRBJ2-3; abundance: few; d_gene: -; CDR3aa: CASSLRGKIDTQYF; CDR3nt: TGTGCCAGCAGCTTACGGGGGAAAATTGATACGCAGTATTTT
v_gene: TRBV18; j_gene: TRBJ2-7; abundance: few; d_gene: -; CDR3aa: CASSPGRITYEQYF; CDR3nt: TGTGCCAGCTCACCAGGGCGGATAACCTACGAGCAGTACTTC
v_gene: TRBV6-1; j_gene: TRBJ1-5; abundance: -; d_gene: -; CDR3aa: CASSADGKNQPQHF; CDR3nt: TGTGCCAGCAGTGCGGACGGAAAAAATCAGCCCCAGCATTTT
v_gene: TRBV9; j_gene: TRBJ2-1; abundance: many; d_gene: TRBD2; CDR3aa: CASSAGLAGGWYNEQFF; CDR3nt: TGTGCCAGCAGCGCGGGACTAGCGGGAGGGTGGTACAATGAGCAGTTCTTC
v_gene: TRBV6-5; j_gene: TRBJ1-1; abundance: few; d_gene: -; CDR3aa: CASRATGTEAFF; CDR3nt: TGTGCCAGCAGAGCGACGGGGACTGAAGCTTTCTTT
v_gene: TRBV20-1; j_gene: TRBJ2-5; abundance: few; d_gene: -; CDR3aa: CSATTDETQYF; CDR3nt: TGCAGTGCCACGACTGACGAGACCCAGTACTTC
v_gene: TRBV5-1; j_gene: TRBJ1-5; abundance: -; d_gene: -; CDR3aa: CASSLEGTNNQPQHF; CDR3nt: TGCGCCAGCAGCTTGGAAGGGACCAACAATCAGCCCCAGCATTTT
v_gene: TRBV4-3; j_gene: TRBJ1-1; abundance: many; d_gene: -; CDR3aa: CASSLRQVKNTEAFF; CDR3nt: TGCGCCAGCAGCCTCCGACAGGTCAAGAACACTGAAGCTTTCTTT
v_gene: TRBV25-1; j_gene: TRBJ2-2; abundance: many; d_gene: -; CDR3aa: CASSTKPPRGAGELFF; CDR3nt: TGTGCCAGCAGTACAAAACCCCCTCGGGGTGCCGGGGAGCTGTTTTTT
v_gene: TRBV7-9; j_gene: TRBJ1-1; abundance: few; d_gene: -; CDR3aa: CASSLRSQPEAFF; CDR3nt: TGTGCCAGCAGCTTAAGGTCTCAGCCTGAAGCTTTCTTT
v_gene: TRBV24-1; j_gene: TRBJ2-1; abundance: -; d_gene: TRBD2; CDR3aa: CATASSGAYNEQFF; CDR3nt: TGTGCCACCGCCTCTAGCGGGGCGTACAATGAGCAGTTCTTC
v_gene: TRBV20-1; j_gene: TRBJ2-3; abundance: -; d_gene: TRBD2; CDR3aa: CSAPRRGTSGIGADTQYF; CDR3nt: TGCAGTGCGCCTCGGAGAGGGACTAGCGGGATTGGTGCAGATACGCAGTATTTT
v_gene: TRBV11-3; j_gene: TRBJ2-3; abundance: -; d_gene: -; CDR3aa: CASSVNAFTDTQYF; CDR3nt: TGTGCCAGCAGCGTCAACGCGTTTACAGATACGCAGTATTTT
v_gene: TRBV29-1; j_gene: TRBJ1-2; abundance: -; d_gene: TRBD1; CDR3aa: CSVEAQTGASGYTF; CDR3nt: TGCAGCGTTGAAGCACAAACAGGGGCCTCTGGCTACACCTTC
v_gene: TRBV5-1; j_gene: TRBJ2-3; abundance: -; d_gene: -; CDR3aa: CASSLVQGPTDTQYF; CDR3nt: TGCGCCAGCAGCTTGGTCCAGGGACCAACAGATACGCAGTATTTT
v_gene: TRBV20-1; j_gene: TRBJ2-5; abundance: few; d_gene: TRBD2; CDR3aa: CSAKGSGGHQETQYF; CDR3nt: TGCAGTGCCAAGGGGAGCGGGGGGCACCAAGAGACCCAGTACTTC
v_gene: TRBV7-2; j_gene: TRBJ2-5; abundance: -; d_gene: TRBD2; CDR3aa: CASSFQRGGAETQYF; CDR3nt: TGTGCCAGCAGCTTCCAACGGGGGGGCGCGGAGACCCAGTACTTC